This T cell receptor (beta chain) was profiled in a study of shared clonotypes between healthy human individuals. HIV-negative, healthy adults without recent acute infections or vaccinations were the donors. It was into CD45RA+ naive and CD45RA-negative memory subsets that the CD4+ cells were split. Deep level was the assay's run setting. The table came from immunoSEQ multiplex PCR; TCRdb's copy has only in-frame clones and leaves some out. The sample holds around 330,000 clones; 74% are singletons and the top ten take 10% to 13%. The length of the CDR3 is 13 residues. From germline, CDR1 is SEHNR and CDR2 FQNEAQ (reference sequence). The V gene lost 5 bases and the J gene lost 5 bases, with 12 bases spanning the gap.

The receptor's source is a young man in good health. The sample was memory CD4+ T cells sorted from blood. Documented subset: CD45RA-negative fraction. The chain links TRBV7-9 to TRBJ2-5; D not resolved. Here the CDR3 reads CASSHSVVETQYF. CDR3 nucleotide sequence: TGTGCCAGCAGCCATTCGGTTGTCGAGACCCAGTACTTC. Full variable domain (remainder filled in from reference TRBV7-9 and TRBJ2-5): DTGVSQNPRHKITKRGQNVTFRCDPISEHNRLYWYRQTLGQGPEFLTYFQNEAQLEKSRLLSDRFSAERPKGSFSTLEIQRTEQGDSAMYLCASSHSVVETQYFGPGTRLLVL.